These 25 T cell receptor beta chains were sequenced from one sample in a study of T-cell reconstitution after alpha-beta-depleted transplantation in children. Preparation of the TCRbeta library involved a method that used unique molecular identifiers. TCRdb recomputed calls from the PCR reads with MiXCR, one row per CDR3 protein. The sample records roughly 500,000 distinct CDR3 sequences, roughly a tenth being singletons. The sequencing here drew on PBMCs, taken before TCRalphabeta/CD19-depleted stem cell transplant. The receptors derive from a child younger than 10 with inherited bone marrow failure, due to receive a stem cell transplant.

The rearrangement joins TRBV6-2 or TRBV6-3 to TRBJ2-7; 13 positions agree with TRBD2. The CDR3 is 15 residues long. V lost 6 bases, J lost 3 bases, and 5 bases stayed unmatched. Germline V CDR1 and CDR2: MNHEY, SVGEGT. The CDR3 coding sequence is TGTGCCAGCAGCAAGGGACTAGCGGGGATCTACGAGCAGTACTTC. This sequence encodes CASSKGLAGIYEQYF.

At least ten counts were recorded for this clonotype. As DNA, the CDR3 is TGTGCCAGCAGTTCCCCGGGACAGGGGATGGGCACAGATACGCAGTATTTT. It codes for CASSSPGQGMGTDTQYF. The rearrangement links TRBV28 to TRBJ2-3; TRBD1 aligns across 10 bases. This CDR3 region has 17 residues. The V gene's germline CDR1 is MDHEN and CDR2 SYDVKM. The V segment lost 4 bases and the J segment 1 base; nucleotides outside the gene matches: 8.

The chain has TRBV9 and TRBJ2-3; D might be TRBD1 or TRBD2, each matching 6 bases. This CDR3 comprises 17 residues. V lost 4 bases, J lost 2 bases, and 20 bases lay in between. Germline V gene data show CDR1 as SGDLS and CDR2 as YYNGEE. The DNA for the CDR3 is TGTGCCAGCAGCCCGGGGGCCTTCCGATTAAACACAGATACGCAGTATTTT. It translates to CASSPGAFRLNTDTQYF.

This clonotype has just a few counts. The genes are TRBV27 and TRBJ2-5; D unresolved. V was pared by 2 bases and J by 0 bases, with 7 bases between. CDR1 is MNHEY and CDR2 is SMNVEV in the germline V gene (reference sequence). This CDR3 has 14 residues. The CDR3 here is CASSLGYDQETQYF. In DNA, the CDR3 is TGTGCCAGCAGTTTAGGCTACGACCAAGAGACCCAGTACTTC.

This clonotype has at least ten counts. This chain's CDR3 is CASSRASDPYNEQFF. For the CDR3, the DNA is TGCGCCAGCAGCCGCGCCAGCGACCCGTACAATGAGCAGTTCTTC. J is TRBJ2-1 and V is TRBV5-1; D gene unclear. CDR1 is SGHRS and CDR2 is YFSETQ in the germline V gene. CDR3 length: 15 amino acids. Trimming shortened V by 4 bases and J by 4 bases, and 15 bases separated the two germline ends.

This clonotype has ten or more counts. The chain combines TRBV5-6 with TRBJ2-7; D perhaps matches TRBD2 (6 bases). Trimming cost V 5 bases and J 2 bases, with 8 bases left between them. Germline V gene lookup returns CDR1 SGHDT and CDR2 YYEEEE. The CDR3 runs to 12 residues. The CDR3 DNA follows: TGTGCCAGCAGGGGAGGTACCTACGAGCAGTACTTC. Protein sequence: CASRGGTYEQYF. Looking up the rest from reference TRBV5-6 and TRBJ2-7 gives the full variable domain: DAGVTQSPTHLIKTRGQQVTLRCSPKSGHDTVSWYQQALGQGPQFIFQYYEEEERQRGNFPDRFSGHQFPNYSSELNVNALLLGDSALYLCASRGGTYEQYFGPGTRLTVT.

In its sample, this clonotype was seen a few times. A read error may produce the germline difference seen at one junction end. The genes are TRBV5-6 and TRBJ2-5; 9 bases align to TRBD2. There are 15 residues in the CDR3. Germline CDR1 reads SGHDT; CDR2 reads YYEEEE. The DNA for the CDR3 is TGTGCCAGCAGTTTGGCACTAGCGGGTGATGAGACCCAGTACTTC. It codes for CASSLALAGDETQYF.

The J gene is TRBJ2-7, the V gene TRBV6-2 or TRBV6-3; 10 bases fit TRBD1. Germline CDR1 reads MNHEY; CDR2 reads SVGEGT. This CDR3 has 12 residues. J gave up 10 bases and V 6 bases, and 6 bases lay outside the gene matches. The CDR3 DNA reads TGTGCCAGCAGATCCGGGGACAGGGGACAGTACTTC. Translated, it gives CASRSGDRGQYF.

With respect to this clonotype: A much larger clone differs by one base, so this may be a read error. V gene TRBV15 combines with J gene TRBJ2-3; D gene uncertain. CDR3 size: 14 residues. Germline assignment: CDR1 LNHNV and CDR2 YYDKDF (reference sequence). CDR3: CVTSRARFPDTQYF. In DNA, the CDR3 is TGTGTCACCAGCAGAGCAAGGTTCCCGGATACGCAGTATTTT.

This clonotype came up many times. The chain uses TRBV4-3 and TRBJ2-2; the D gene is possibly TRBD2 (6 bases). This CDR3 is built from 18 residues. Deletions cut 0 bases from V and 9 bases from J, with 23 bases between. CDR1 is LGHNA, CDR2 YSLEER, per germline. This CDR3 is CASSQDPSPPRGPWELFF. The DNA of the CDR3 is TGCGCCAGCAGCCAAGACCCCTCCCCCCCGCGGGGTCCCTGGGAGCTGTTTTTT.

V gene TRBV24-1 combines with J gene TRBJ1-1; D remains unclear. CDR1 and CDR2 from the germline V gene are KGHDR and SFDVKD. The CDR3 is 12 residues long. Trimming cost V 1 base and J 7 bases, with 6 bases left between them. CDR3 nucleotide sequence: TGTGCCACCAGTGATTTCGCCGGTGAAGCTTTCTTT. It is translated as CATSDFAGEAFF.

A few counts support this clonotype. The chain recombines TRBV15 with TRBJ2-1, with TRBD1 matching 9 bases. With 4 bases clipped from V and 5 bases from J, the junction kept 9 bases outside the gene matches. This CDR3 contains 16 residues. The germline gives CDR1 LNHNV, CDR2 YYDKDF (reference sequence). The CDR3 here is CATSTSGTGLNNEQFF. CDR3 bases: TGTGCCACCAGCACCTCCGGGACAGGGTTGAACAATGAGCAGTTCTTC.

This clonotype has only a few counts. This chain connects TRBV11-2 to TRBJ2-3; D is possibly TRBD2 (6 bases). Germline CDR1 is SGHAT and CDR2 is FQNNGV. The ends were cut back, 5 bases at V and 1 base at J, with 16 bases in the middle. The CDR3 is 16 residues long. The CDR3 nucleotides read TGTGCCAGCAGCCCTCCCCTAGCGTCTGGCACAGATACGCAGTATTTT. Protein product: CASSPPLASGTDTQYF.

A note on this clonotype: This may arise from a read error, as a much more abundant clone is one base away. The CDR3 here is CASSSLADSRGQYF. In DNA, the CDR3 is TGTGCCAGCTCATCCTTAGCGGACTCCCGGGGGCAGTACTTC. The chain couples TRBV18 to TRBJ2-7; TRBD2 is a possible D gene (6 bases). CDR1 KGHSH and CDR2 LQKENI come from the germline V gene. The CDR3 loop spans 14 amino acids. The ends were cut back, 5 bases at V and 9 bases at J, with 20 bases in the middle.

About this clonotype itself: Given a much more abundant clone one base away, this may be a read error. The rearrangement links TRBV3-1 to TRBJ2-1, with 9 bases fitting TRBD1. This CDR3 has 19 residues. Germline lookup yields CDR1 LGHDT and CDR2 YNNKEL (reference sequence). The CDR3 nucleotides read TGTGCCTGCAGTCCCCATCCGGGACAGGGTTCAAGCTCCTACAATGAGCAGTTCTTC. Its protein is CACSPHPGQGSSSYNEQFF.

In its sample, this clonotype was seen many times. The rearrangement uses TRBV9 and TRBJ2-7; 10 nucleotides agree with TRBD1. Trimming took 4 bases from V and 5 from J; bases not matched to a gene: 9. Germline V lookup: CDR1 SGDLS, CDR2 YYNGEE. The CDR3 runs 15 residues. This chain's CDR3 is CASSPRQGAVHEQYF. As DNA, the CDR3 is TGTGCCAGCAGCCCAAGACAGGGGGCGGTTCACGAGCAGTACTTC. Full variable domain (remainder filled in from reference TRBV9 and TRBJ2-7): DSGVTQTPKHLITATGQRVTLRCSPRSGDLSVYWYQQSLDQGLQFLIQYYNGEERAKGNILERFSAQQFPDLHSELNLSSLELGDSALYFCASSPRQGAVHEQYFGPGTRLTVT.

Ten or more counts support this clonotype. The V gene is TRBV12-3 or TRBV12-4, the J gene TRBJ1-5; D gene unclear. CDR3 length equals 12 residues. The V and J ends lost 6 bases and 6 bases respectively, with 9 bases between them. In DNA, the CDR3 is TGTGCCAGCAGAACGGGTTTTCAGCCCCAGCATTTT. Its translation: CASRTGFQPQHF.

This clonotype was picked up many times. The chain carries TRBV20-1 and TRBJ1-2; D not resolved. Germline-derived CDR1 and CDR2 are DFQATT and SNEGSKA (reference sequence). The CDR3 covers 12 residues. The V end lost 3 bases, the J end lost 3 bases, and 8 bases lay between the germline ends. The CDR3 nucleotides read TGCAGTGCTAGCCAGGTCGACTATGGCTACACCTTC. As protein: CSASQVDYGYTF.

The rearrangement links TRBV5-1 to TRBJ2-5, with TRBD2 identical over 7 bases. This CDR3 spans 14 amino acids. Trimming took 4 bases from V and 2 from J; bases not matched to a gene: 5. Per germline, CDR1 SGHRS and CDR2 YFSETQ. CDR3 sequence reads: CASSPHGGQETQYF. The CDR3 region has the DNA TGCGCCAGCAGCCCCCACGGGGGGCAAGAGACCCAGTACTTC.

This clonotype was recorded many times. The chain recombines TRBV29-1 with TRBJ2-3; D is undetermined. The germline CDR1 and CDR2 sequences are SQVTM and ANQGSEA. This CDR3 is 13 amino acids long. CDR3 residues: CGLHSRLTDTQYF. CDR3 coding DNA: TGCGGCTTGCATTCGCGTCTCACAGATACGCAGTATTTT.

This clonotype was found many times. The J gene is TRBJ2-7, the V gene TRBV7-9; possibly TRBD2 for D (5 bases). The CDR3 sequence is 15 residues long. Trimming took off 3 bases at V and 2 bases at J, with 14 bases between the two ends. Germline V gene lookup returns CDR1 SEHNR and CDR2 FQNEAQ (reference sequence). In nucleotides, the CDR3 is TGTGCCAGCAGCTTGTTTGTCGGGGTAGCCTACGAGCAGTACTTC. As protein: CASSLFVGVAYEQYF.

This clonotype was detected many times. V usage is TRBV12-3 or TRBV12-4 and J usage is TRBJ2-1; D may be TRBD2 (6 bases). The CDR3 extends over 14 amino acids. The V gene lost 1 base and the J gene lost 4 bases, with 8 bases spanning the gap. CDR3 in amino acids: CASSLGGIYNEQFF. The CDR3 bases are TGTGCCAGCAGTTTAGGCGGGATATACAATGAGCAGTTCTTC.

This clonotype was counted at least ten times. J is TRBJ2-5 and V is TRBV2; D is unclear. This CDR3 has 14 residues. Between the trimmed V and J ends, which lost 2 bases and 1 base, there was a span of 8 bases. Looked up from germline, CDR1 is SNHLY and CDR2 is FYNNEI. DNA for the CDR3: TGTGCCAGCAGTGAAAGTACTGGCCAAGAGACCCAGTACTTC. This translates into CASSESTGQETQYF.

The table lists this clonotype with many counts. The chain employs TRBV12-3 or TRBV12-4 and TRBJ2-7, with TRBD2 matching 10 bases. Trimming took 5 bases from V and 2 from J; bases not matched to a gene: 12. This CDR3 is 17 amino acids long. The CDR3 nucleotides read TGTGCCAGCAGTCTCAATCCCGGGACTAGCGTAACCTACGAGCAGTACTTC. Amino acid sequence: CASSLNPGTSVTYEQYF.

There are many counts of this clonotype. This rearrangement joins TRBV20-1 to TRBJ2-7; TRBD2 is a possible D gene (6 bases). Trimming removed 3 bases from V and 3 bases from J, with 18 bases in between. CDR3 length: 15 residues. The germline V gene encodes CDR1 DFQATT and CDR2 SNEGSKA (reference sequence). CDR3 DNA: TGCAGTGCTAGTGGATTGGGGGGAGTCGGCTACGAGCAGTACTTC. It encodes CSASGLGGVGYEQYF.